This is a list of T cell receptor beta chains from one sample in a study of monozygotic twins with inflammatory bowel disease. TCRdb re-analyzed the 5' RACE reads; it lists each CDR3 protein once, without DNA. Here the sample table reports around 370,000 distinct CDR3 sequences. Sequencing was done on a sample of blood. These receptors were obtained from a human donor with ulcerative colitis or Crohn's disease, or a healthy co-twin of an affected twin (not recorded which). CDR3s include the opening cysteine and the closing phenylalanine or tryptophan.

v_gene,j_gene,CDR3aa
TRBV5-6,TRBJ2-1,CASSFPGADEQFF
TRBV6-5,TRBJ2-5,CASSSGLAPQETQYF
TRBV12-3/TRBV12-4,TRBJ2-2,CASTRQQGARRTGELFF
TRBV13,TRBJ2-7,CASSLWGDSYEQYF
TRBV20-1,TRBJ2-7,CSAPRGVAGGPLEQYF
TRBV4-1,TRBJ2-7,CASRSTTGGFHEQYF
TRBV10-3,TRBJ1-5,CAISESQGLGQPQHF
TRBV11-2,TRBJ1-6,CASSLTRHYNSPLHF
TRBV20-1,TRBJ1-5,CSARDLRAYSNQPQHF
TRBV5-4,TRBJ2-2,CASSFQGGNTGELFF
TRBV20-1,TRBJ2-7,CSARETSFPLEQYF
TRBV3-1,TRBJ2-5,CASSGGLAGEESQYF
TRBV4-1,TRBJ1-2,CASSPGLNYGYTF
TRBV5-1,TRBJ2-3,CASSPGTGPDTQYF
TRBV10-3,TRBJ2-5,CAISSAGSGETQYF
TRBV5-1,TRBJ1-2,CASSLSAGATSGYTF
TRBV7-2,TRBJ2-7,CASSHMVYEQYF
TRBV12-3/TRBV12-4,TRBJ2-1,CASISLRTGPSGEYEQFF
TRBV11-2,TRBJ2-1,CASSLVRTGQGSYNEQFF
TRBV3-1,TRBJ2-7,CASSPRDRSSYEQYF
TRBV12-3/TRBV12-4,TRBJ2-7,CASSFNIGSYEQYF
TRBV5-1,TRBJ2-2,CASSLVEFDGELFF
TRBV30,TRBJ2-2,CAWSVGPNTGELFF
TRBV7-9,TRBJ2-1,CASSTEGAVEQFF
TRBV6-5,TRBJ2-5,CASSYGGVVGRETQYF
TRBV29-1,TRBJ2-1,CSVEGGSSYNEQFF
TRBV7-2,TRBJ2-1,CASSPQGSSYNEQFF
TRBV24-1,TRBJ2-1,CATSDAGVNEQFF
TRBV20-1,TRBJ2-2,CSARDPGRGETGELFF